Given below is one TCR beta chain in context. Its target antigen remains unknown. No much larger clonotype is one base removed from it; base qualities were not supplied. In total, approximately 690 healthy bone marrow donors made up the cohort. At the time of sampling, every cohort member was nominally healthy, though immune exposures that went unrecorded were likely present. The donor tested CMV seronegative and was one of the 352 seronegative cohort members. Every donor gave a peripheral blood sample, and the peripheral blood mononuclear cells from that sample were used for TCR beta sequencing. The Qiagen DNeasy Blood Extraction Kit was used to extract genomic DNA from the blood cell samples. These data come from a study of cytomegalovirus exposure and HLA in healthy donors listed by TCRdb under 2017. For the wider study: According to an earlier analysis of 550 to 700 of the donors, 200 million or so T cells yielded 90 million to 130 million unique TCR beta sequences and around 280 Gb of sequence data. An early release that covered about 640 HLA-typed donors contained about 300 gigabases of sequencing data and 80 million or so unique TCR sequences. Of the roughly 400 genotyped donors, 80% to 90% were placed in the genetic ancestry cluster associated with self-reported Caucasian donors. The study aimed to test whether cataloging public T cell receptors could reveal signatures of past pathogen exposure. The T cell repertoires of about 700 subjects were profiled by immunosequencing and related to cytomegalovirus serostatus. Along with the roughly 700-subject first cohort, a separate validation cohort of 120 different subjects was used. To predict cytomegalovirus infection status, the study brought together high-throughput TCR immunosequencing, statistical association of individual TCRs with disease status, and machine learning. In a later analysis, previously published TCR beta repertoires from fewer than 750 donors were re-analyzed and high-resolution HLA genotyping was added so that TCR occurrence patterns could be studied. Rather than drawing on any new phenotypic data, the later analysis identified candidate immune exposures from TCR beta sequences and the way those sequences occurred across donors. In an earlier analysis of more than 550 of the donors, high-throughput TCR beta sequencing was used to judge whether each TCR beta V gene segment behaved as functional or pseudogenic. Donor age, sex, ethnicity and CMV serostatus were collected together with the repertoire data. In a later genetic analysis, genome-wide SNP genotypes for about 55% of the roughly 670 donors were used, and that subset was treated as a discovery cohort. Every repertoire in the discovery cohort had been generated on one and the same sequencing platform. Class I and class II HLA loci were covered by the typing at four-digit resolution. The number of donors typed differed by locus, with about 629-630 for A, B, C, DRB1 and DQB1, around 500 for DQA1, 600 to 610 for DPA1, and roughly 450 for DPB1. About five DR-DQ haplotypes were treated as single units for association and clustering because of strong linkage in the cohort. Across some 400 genotyped donors of the cohort, an average of 235,054 unique TCR beta nucleotide sequences per donor were sequenced, and 15% to 20% of those sequences were non-productive.

The paper's findings and limits, for the study overall: A later analysis found that TCR association rates varied across HLA loci, with DRB1 alleles showing the most associated TCRs and HLA-C alleles the fewest. According to a later analysis, most CMV-associated TCR beta chains appeared to be HLA-restricted, and the HLA associations seemed to be driven largely by CMV exposure. A group of highly shared sequence variants was considered likely to be a technical artifact of the sequencing pipeline. The 87-base-pair reads could not distinguish some IMGT-functional V segments, including TRBV6-2 and TRBV6-3, so those segments were excluded. A further reported finding was that TCR beta sequences accurately predicted the HLA-A and HLA-B alleles for most subjects in the first cohort. While some public TCRs were present in many individuals, most TCR sequences turned up only very rarely across donors. A later analysis found that HLA-associated TCR beta chains were more clonally expanded and had lower generation probabilities than equally common non-associated chains. Linkage disequilibrium might explain the correlated functional status among segregating V segments, but an unknown experimental factor could not be ruled out. The earlier analysis of approximately 560 of the donors excluded over 15 rarely observed V segments, including chromosome 9 orphons, because counts were too low. At a false discovery rate of 0.05, a later analysis linked approximately 18,000 TCR beta sequences to specific HLA alleles. CMV serostatus was the only immune exposure information available for the cohort. Because some donors lacked HLA typing at each locus, the association tests relied only on the typed subset. In an earlier analysis of around 600 of the donors, most TCR beta V segments appeared in productive rearrangements about 90% or about 30% of the time, broadly matching IMGT annotations. A later genetic analysis associated a missense DCLRE1C variant with V-gene and J-gene trimming of TCR beta chains, and an independent cohort replicated the association. It was suggested by the authors that the approach could potentially be generalized to other disease states and immunological phenotypes. A few of the identified cytomegalovirus-associated TCR beta chains were confirmed in vitro to be specific for cytomegalovirus antigens. Several of the top co-occurrence clusters appeared to be linked to parvovirus B19, influenza, CMV and Epstein-Barr virus, according to a later analysis. According to a later genetic analysis, donors in an Asian-associated ancestry cluster had fewer N-insertions in productive TCRs than the approximately 630-donor mean. Strong co-occurrence of HLA alleles, especially DR and DQ, made assigning TCR associations to individual alleles difficult. Cytomegalovirus status was reported to be diagnosed by the classifier with high specificity and sensitivity in both the original and validation cohorts. Presence/absence analyses assumed roughly uniform sequencing depth across donors, an assumption that may not hold. The study gave a list of roughly 150 TCR beta chains associated with cytomegalovirus. Only TCR beta chains were sequenced in this cohort, and the absence of alpha or paired-chain data limited detectable features.

Its CDR3 holds 15 amino acids, cysteine through phenylalanine. This entry keeps only the CDR3 DNA: 45 bases, framed from base 1. Ends trimmed: V by 2 bases, J by 9 bases; bases unmatched to a gene: 10. The germline V gene (reference sequence) supplies CDR1 MNHEY and CDR2 SMNVEV. Library generation was performed with the immunoSEQ multiplex PCR assay. A mixture of 60 forward primers for TCR Vbeta segments and 13 reverse primers for TCR Jbeta segments was used in the multiplex PCR. The CDR3 region of rearranged TCR beta genes was amplified from genomic DNA with a multiplex PCR assay. The amplified TCR beta libraries were sequenced on the Illumina HiSeq System as 87-base-pair reads. As for the original processing: A later analysis tallied 75 million to 95 million unique TCR beta chains across the 610 or so repertoires, and some 10 million of those chains were shared by two or more donors. A nearest-neighbor algorithm error-corrected the raw reads and collapsed the reads into unique sequences, merging closely related sequences to remove PCR and sequencing errors. CDR3 sequences were aligned to IMGT reference sequences to assign V, D and J gene segments. For a sequence to be retained, a match of at least six nucleotides was required to both a V gene segment and a J gene segment. Rearrangements were classified as productive when the CDR3 lacked stop codons and remained in frame with V and J, and all other rearrangements were classified as non-productive. CDR3 was defined by IMGT convention, running from the second conserved V-encoded cysteine to the conserved J-encoded phenylalanine. In an earlier analysis of roughly 580 of the donors, sequences lacking an unambiguous match to a single V gene segment were excluded. An earlier analysis of a few hundred of the donors called V segments functional above 56.7% productive rearrangements and segregating when the between-donor standard deviation exceeded 5%. A statistical classification framework was built for diagnosing cytomegalovirus status from the catalog of TCR beta chain sequences. A later analysis assigned V and J genes by comparing TCR nucleotide sequences with IMGT/GENE-DB human TR gene sequences. The TCRdist pipeline was used in a later analysis to assign CDR3 sequences and most-parsimonious VDJ recombination scenarios. In a later analysis, each TCR beta chain was defined by its CDR3 amino acid sequence together with its V-gene family, and reads lacking a unique V-gene family were excluded. In a later analysis, fewer than 600 highly shared, low-generation-probability nucleotide sequences were removed to address suspected cross-contamination and a sequencing artifact. For each public chain, a later analysis derived a clonal expansion index from normalized ranks of inferred template counts within each repertoire. Generation probabilities in a later analysis came from a VDJ recombination model fitted to out-of-frame rearrangements, and those results were checked against IGoR. Hypergeometric tests were used in a later analysis to score TCR-TCR, TCR-HLA and TCR-CMV co-occurrence, with a repertoire-size bias correction applied to the TCR pairs. False discovery rates were estimated in a later analysis by permuting HLA or CMV assignments 20 times. In a later analysis, co-occurring TCRs were grouped with DBSCAN, and TCRdist sequence similarity was added when clustering was performed within HLA-allele-positive subsets. Repertoires with fewer than 30,000 or more than 120,000 public chains, plus five repertoires with anomalous nucleotide sharing, were excluded from co-occurrence clustering. Drawn from immuneACCESS, this table holds only the in-frame rearrangements with V and J called that TCRdb kept. Clones are partly lost; checked studies trace under half to an unresolved V gene and leave the rest unexplained. The V and J calls and the clone size are those of that table, but D and trimming were determined from the DNA. This sample holds some 140,000 clones; roughly three quarters were observed only once. Around 1.5% of the sample goes to the ten largest clones.

Material: PBMCs. This TCR derives from a woman aged 18-35 years in good health and CMV-seronegative. This receptor chain uses TRBV27 and TRBJ2-7; a stretch of 10 junction bases matches TRBD2. The base sequence is TGTGCCAGCAGTTTAGGGGTCAGCGGGAGGGCCAGGCAGTACTTC. The resulting protein is CASSLGVSGRARQYF.